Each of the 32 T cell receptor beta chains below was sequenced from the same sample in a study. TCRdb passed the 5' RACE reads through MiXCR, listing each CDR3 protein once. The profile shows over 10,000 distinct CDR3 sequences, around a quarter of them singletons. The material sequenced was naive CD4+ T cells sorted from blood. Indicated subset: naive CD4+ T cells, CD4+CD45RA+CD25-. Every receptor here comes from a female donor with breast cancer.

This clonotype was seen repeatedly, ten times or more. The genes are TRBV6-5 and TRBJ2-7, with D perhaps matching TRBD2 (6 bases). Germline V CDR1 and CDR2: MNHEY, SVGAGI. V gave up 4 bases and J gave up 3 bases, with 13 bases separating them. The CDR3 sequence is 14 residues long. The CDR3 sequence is CASSFTGGFYEQYF. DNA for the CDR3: TGTGCCAGCAGTTTCACCGGGGGATTCTACGAGCAGTACTTC.

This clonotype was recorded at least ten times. The chain's CDR3 is CASSVEEDYGYTF. In DNA, the CDR3 is TGTGCCAGCAGCGTAGAGGAGGACTATGGCTACACCTTC. The V gene is TRBV9, the J gene TRBJ1-2, with D uncertain. Trimming stripped 0 bases from V and 3 bases from J, with 6 bases between. The CDR3 has 13 amino acids. The germline V gene encodes CDR1 SGDLS and CDR2 YYNGEE. Filled out from reference TRBV9 and TRBJ1-2, the complete variable domain reads DSGVTQTPKHLITATGQRVTLRCSPRSGDLSVYWYQQSLDQGLQFLIQYYNGEERAKGNILERFSAQQFPDLHSELNLSSLELGDSALYFCASSVEEDYGYTFGSGTRLTVV.

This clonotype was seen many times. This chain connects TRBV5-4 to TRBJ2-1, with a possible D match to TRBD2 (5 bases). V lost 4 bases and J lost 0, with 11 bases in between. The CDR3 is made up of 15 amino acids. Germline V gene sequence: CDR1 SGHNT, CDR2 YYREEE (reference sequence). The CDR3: CASSMSGSSYNEQFF. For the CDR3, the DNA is TGTGCCAGCAGCATGAGCGGAAGCTCCTACAATGAGCAGTTCTTC.

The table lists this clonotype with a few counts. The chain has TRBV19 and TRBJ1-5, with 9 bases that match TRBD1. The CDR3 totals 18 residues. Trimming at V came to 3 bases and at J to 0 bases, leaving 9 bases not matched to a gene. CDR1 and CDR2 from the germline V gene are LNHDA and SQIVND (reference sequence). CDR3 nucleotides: TGTGCCAGTAGTATTTTTCCGGGACAGGGATATAGCAATCAGCCCCAGCATTTT. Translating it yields CASSIFPGQGYSNQPQHF.

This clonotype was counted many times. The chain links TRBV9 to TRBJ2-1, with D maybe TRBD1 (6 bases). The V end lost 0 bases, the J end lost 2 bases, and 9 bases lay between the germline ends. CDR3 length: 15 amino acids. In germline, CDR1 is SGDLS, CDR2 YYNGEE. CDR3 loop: CASSVVGTTYNEQFF. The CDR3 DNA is TGTGCCAGCAGCGTAGTTGGGACAACCTACAATGAGCAGTTCTTC.

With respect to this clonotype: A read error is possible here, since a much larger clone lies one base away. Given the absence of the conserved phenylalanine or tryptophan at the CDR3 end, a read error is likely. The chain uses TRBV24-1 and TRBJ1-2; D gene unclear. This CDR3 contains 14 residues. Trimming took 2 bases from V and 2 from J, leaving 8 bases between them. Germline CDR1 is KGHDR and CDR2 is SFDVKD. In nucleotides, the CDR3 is TGTGCCACCAGTGATTGGAGGAGGAACTATGGCTACACCTCC. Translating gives CATSDWRRNYGYTS.

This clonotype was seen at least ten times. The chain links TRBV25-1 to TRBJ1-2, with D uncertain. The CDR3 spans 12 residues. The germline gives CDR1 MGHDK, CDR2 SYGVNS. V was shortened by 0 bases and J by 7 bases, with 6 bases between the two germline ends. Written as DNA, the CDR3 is TGTGCCAGCAGTGAATATTGGGGTGGCTACACCTTC. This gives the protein CASSEYWGGYTF.

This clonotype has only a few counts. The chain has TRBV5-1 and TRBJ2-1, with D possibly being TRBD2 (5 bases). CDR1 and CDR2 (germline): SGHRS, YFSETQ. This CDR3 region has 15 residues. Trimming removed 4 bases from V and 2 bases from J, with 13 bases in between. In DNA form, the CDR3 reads TGCGCCAGCAGCCCTACCGCGGGTGCCTACAATGAGCAGTTCTTC. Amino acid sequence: CASSPTAGAYNEQFF.

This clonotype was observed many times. The DNA of the CDR3 is TGTGCCACCAGCTCCCGGCGGGAGACGGGGACAGATACGCAGTATTTT. Residues: CATSSRRETGTDTQYF. The V call is TRBV15, the J call TRBJ2-3; TRBD2 agrees at 7 bases. The CDR3 loop spans 16 amino acids. The germline CDR1 and CDR2 sequences are LNHNV and YYDKDF (reference sequence). V gave up 5 bases and J gave up 3 bases; unmatched junction bases: 11.

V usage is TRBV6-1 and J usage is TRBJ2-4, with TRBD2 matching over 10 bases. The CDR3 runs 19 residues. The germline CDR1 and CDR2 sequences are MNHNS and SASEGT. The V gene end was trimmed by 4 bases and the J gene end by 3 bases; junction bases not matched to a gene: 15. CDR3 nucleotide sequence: TGTGCCAGCAGTGGTCGACTAGCGGGTGGGGGGCTTGGCAAAAACATTCAGTACTTC. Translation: CASSGRLAGGGLGKNIQYF.

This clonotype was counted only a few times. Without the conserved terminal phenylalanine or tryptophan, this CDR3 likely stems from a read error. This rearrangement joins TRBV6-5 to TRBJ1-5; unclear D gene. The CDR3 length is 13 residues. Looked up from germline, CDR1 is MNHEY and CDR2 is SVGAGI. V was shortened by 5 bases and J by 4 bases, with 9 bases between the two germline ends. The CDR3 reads CASSISGNQPQHS. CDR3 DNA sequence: TGTGCCAGCAGTATATCCGGGAATCAGCCCCAGCATTCT.

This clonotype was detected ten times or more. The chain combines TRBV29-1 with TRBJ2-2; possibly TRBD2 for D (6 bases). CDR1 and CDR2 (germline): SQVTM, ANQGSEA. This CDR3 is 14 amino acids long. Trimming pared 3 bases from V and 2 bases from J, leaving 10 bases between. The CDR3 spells CSVDAGRNTGELFF. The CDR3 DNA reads TGCAGCGTTGATGCGGGGAGAAACACCGGGGAGCTGTTTTTT.

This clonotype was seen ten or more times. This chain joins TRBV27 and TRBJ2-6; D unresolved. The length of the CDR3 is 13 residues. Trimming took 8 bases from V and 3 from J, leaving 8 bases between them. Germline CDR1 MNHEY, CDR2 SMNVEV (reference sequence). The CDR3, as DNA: TGTGCCAGCGGCCCCAGTGGGGCCAACGTCCTGACTTTC. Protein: CASGPSGANVLTF.

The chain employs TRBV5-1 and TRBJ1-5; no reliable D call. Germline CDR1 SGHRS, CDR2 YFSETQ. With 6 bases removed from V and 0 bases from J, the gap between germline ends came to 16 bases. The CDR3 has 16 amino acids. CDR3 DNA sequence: TGCGCCAGCAACCCACCCCGGTATCATAGCAATCAGCCCCAGCATTTT. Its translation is CASNPPRYHSNQPQHF.

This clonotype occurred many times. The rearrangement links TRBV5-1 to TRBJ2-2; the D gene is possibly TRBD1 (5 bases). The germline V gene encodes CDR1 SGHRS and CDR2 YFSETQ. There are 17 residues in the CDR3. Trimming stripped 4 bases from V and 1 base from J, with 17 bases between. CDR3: CASSLGHRDMNTGELFF. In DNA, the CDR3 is TGCGCCAGCAGCCTAGGACACCGAGATATGAACACCGGGGAGCTGTTTTTT.

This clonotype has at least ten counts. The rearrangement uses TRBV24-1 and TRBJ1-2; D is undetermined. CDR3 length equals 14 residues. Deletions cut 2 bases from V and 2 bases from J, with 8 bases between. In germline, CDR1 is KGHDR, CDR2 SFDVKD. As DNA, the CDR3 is TGTGCCACCAGTGATTGGAGGAGGAACTATGGCTACACCTTC. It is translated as CATSDWRRNYGYTF.

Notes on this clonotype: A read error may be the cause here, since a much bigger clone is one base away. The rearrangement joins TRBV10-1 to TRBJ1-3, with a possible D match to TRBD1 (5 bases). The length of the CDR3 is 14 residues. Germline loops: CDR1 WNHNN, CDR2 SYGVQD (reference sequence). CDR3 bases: TGCGCCAGCTCGGACACCCTTGGGGGAAACGCCATATATTTT. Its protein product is CASSDTLGGNAIYF.

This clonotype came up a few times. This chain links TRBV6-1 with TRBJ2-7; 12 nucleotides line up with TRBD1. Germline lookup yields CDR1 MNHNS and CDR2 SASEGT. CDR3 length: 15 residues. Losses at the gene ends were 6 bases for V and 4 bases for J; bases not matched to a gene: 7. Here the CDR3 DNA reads TGTGCCAGCAGCAAACCGGGACAGGGGGCTTACGAGCAGTACTTC. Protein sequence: CASSKPGQGAYEQYF.

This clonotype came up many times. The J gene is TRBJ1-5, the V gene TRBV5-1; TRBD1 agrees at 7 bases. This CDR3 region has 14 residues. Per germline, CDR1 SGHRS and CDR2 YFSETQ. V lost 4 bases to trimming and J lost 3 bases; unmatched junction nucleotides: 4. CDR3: CASSEGAFNQPQHF. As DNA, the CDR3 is TGCGCCAGCAGCGAGGGGGCCTTCAATCAGCCCCAGCATTTT.

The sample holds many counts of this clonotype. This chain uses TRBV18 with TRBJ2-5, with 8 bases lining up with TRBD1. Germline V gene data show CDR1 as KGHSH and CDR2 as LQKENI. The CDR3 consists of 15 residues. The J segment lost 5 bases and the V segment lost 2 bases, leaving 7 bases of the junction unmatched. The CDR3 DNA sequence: TGTGCCAGCTCACCAACAGGGGGTGAGGTTGAGACCCAGTACTTC. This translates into CASSPTGGEVETQYF.

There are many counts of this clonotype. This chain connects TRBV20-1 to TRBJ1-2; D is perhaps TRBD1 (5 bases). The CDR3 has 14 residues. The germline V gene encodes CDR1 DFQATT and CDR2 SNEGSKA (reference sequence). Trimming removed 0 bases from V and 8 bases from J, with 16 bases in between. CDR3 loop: CSAREKTAGLGYTF. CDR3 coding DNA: TGCAGTGCTAGAGAAAAGACCGCGGGACTGGGCTACACCTTC.

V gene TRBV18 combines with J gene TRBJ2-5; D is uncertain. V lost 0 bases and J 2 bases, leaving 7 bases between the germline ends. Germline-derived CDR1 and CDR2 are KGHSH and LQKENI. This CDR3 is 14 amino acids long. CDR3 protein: CASSPPLLQETQYF. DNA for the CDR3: TGTGCCAGCTCACCACCGCTGCTGCAAGAGACCCAGTACTTC. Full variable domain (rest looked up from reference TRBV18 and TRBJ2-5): NAGVMQNPRHLVRRRGQEARLRCSPMKGHSHVYWYRQLPEEGLKFMVYLQKENIIDESGMPKERFSAEFPKEGPSILRIQQVVRGDSAAYFCASSPPLLQETQYFGPGTRLLVL.

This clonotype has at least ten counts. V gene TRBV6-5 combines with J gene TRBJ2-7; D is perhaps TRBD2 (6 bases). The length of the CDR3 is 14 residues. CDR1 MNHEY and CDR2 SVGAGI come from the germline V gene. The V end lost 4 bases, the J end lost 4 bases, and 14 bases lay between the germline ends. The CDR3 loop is CASSFRSGLYEQYF. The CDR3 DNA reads TGTGCCAGCAGTTTCAGGAGCGGGTTATACGAGCAGTACTTC.

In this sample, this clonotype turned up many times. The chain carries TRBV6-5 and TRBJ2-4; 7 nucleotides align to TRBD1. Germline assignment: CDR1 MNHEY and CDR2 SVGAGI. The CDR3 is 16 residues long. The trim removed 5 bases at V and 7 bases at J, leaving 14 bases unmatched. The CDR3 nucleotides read TGTGCCAGCAGTCCCCGGCTGAAGGGGGCCGTGAACATTCAGTACTTC. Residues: CASSPRLKGAVNIQYF.

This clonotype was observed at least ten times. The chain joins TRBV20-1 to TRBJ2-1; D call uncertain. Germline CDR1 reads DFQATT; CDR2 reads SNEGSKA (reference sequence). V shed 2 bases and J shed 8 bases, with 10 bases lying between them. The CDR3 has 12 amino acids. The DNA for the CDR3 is TGCAGTGCTAGATCCGGTGGCTATGAGCAGTTCTTC. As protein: CSARSGGYEQFF.

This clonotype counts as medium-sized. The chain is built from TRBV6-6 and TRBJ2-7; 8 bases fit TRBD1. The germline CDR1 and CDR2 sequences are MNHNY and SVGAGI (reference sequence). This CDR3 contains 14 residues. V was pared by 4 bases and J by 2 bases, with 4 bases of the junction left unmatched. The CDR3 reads CASSSGQGPYEQYF. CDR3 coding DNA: TGTGCCAGCAGTTCCGGACAGGGTCCCTACGAGCAGTACTTC.

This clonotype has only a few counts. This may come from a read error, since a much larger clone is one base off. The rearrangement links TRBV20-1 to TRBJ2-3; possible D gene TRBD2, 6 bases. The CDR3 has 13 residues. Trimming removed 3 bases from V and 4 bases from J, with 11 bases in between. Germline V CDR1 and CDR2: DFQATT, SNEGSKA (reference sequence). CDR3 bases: TGCAGTGCTAGTACTAGCAGGGCAGATACGCAGTATTTT. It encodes CSASTSRADTQYF.

The CDR3 DNA reads TGTGCCAGCAGCCCAAAGACAAAGGCTTACGAGCAGTACTTC. Translating gives CASSPKTKAYEQYF. This chain uses TRBV6-5 with TRBJ2-7, with D hard to call. Trimming removed 6 bases at V and 4 bases at J, with 16 bases between. Germline V gene sequence: CDR1 MNHEY, CDR2 SVGAGI. The CDR3 extends over 14 amino acids.

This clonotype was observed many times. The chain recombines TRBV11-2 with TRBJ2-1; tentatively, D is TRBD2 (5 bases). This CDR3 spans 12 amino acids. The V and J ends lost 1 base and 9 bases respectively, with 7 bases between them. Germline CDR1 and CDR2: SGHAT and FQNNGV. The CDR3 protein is CASSLAGIEQFF. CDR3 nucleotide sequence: TGTGCCAGCAGCTTAGCGGGGATTGAGCAGTTCTTC.

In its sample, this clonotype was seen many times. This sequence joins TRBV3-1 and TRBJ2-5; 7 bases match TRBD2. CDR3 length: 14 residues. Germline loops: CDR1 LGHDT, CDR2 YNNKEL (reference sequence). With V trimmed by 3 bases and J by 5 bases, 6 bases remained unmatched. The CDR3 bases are TGTGCCAGCAGCCAGACGGGGGGAGGGGAGACCCAGTACTTC. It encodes CASSQTGGGETQYF.

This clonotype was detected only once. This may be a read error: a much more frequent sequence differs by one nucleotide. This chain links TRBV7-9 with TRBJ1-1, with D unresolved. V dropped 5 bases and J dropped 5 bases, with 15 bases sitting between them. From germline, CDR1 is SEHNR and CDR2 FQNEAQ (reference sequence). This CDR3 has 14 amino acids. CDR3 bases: TGTGCCAGCAGCATACGGGGAAGGAATACTGAAGCTTTCTTT. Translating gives CASSIRGRNTEAFF. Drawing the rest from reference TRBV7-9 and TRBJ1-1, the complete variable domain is DTGVSQNPRHKITKRGQNVTFRCDPISEHNRLYWYRQTLGQGPEFLTYFQNEAQLEKSRLLSDRFSAERPKGSFSTLEIQRTEQGDSAMYLCASSIRGRNTEAFFGQGTRLTVV.

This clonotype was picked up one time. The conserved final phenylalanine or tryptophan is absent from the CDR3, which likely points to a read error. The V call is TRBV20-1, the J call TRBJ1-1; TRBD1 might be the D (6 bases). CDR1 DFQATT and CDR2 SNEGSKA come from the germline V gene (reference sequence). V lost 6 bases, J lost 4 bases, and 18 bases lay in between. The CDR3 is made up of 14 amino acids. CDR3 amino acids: CSAPPRGGFTEAFL. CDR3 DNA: TGCAGTGCCCCCCCCCGAGGGGGTTTCACTGAAGCTTTCTTA.